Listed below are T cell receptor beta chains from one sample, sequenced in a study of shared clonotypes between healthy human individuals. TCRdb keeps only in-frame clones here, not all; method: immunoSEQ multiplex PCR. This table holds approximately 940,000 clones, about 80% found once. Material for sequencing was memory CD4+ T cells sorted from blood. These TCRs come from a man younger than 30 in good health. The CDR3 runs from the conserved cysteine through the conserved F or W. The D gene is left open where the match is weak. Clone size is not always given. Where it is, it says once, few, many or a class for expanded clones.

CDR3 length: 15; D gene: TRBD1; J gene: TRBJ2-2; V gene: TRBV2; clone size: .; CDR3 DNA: TGTGCCACCGAGGGACAGGGAGGTTACACCGGGGAGCTGTTTTTT; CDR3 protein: CATEGQGGYTGELFF
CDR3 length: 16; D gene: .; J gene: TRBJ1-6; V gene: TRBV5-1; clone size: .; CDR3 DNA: TGCGCCAGCAGCTTGAGGGGGGCAACACTGGATTCACCCCTCCACTTT; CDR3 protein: CASSLRGATLDSPLHF
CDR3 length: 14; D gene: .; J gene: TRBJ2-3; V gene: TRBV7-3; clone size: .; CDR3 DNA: TGTGCCAGCAGCTTCTCCCTGAGTGCAGATACGCAGTATTTT; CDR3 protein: CASSFSLSADTQYF
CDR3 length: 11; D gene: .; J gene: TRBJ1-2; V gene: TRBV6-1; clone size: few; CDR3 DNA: TGTGCCAGCAGTGACAATTATGGCTACACCTTC; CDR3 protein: CASSDNYGYTF
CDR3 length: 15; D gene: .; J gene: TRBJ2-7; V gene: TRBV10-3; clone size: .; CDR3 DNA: TGTGCCATCCCCCCCGTCAGGCAGGGAGGACACGAGCAGTACTTC; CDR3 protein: CAIPPVRQGGHEQYF
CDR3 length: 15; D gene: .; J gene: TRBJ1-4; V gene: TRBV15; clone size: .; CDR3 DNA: TGTGCCACCAGCAGAGTTCCGACACCTAATGAAAAACTGTTTTTT; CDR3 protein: CATSRVPTPNEKLFF
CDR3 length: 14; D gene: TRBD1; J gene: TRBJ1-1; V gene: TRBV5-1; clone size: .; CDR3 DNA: TGCGCCAGCAGCTGGGACAGGGCGGACACTGAAGCTTTCTTT; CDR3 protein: CASSWDRADTEAFF
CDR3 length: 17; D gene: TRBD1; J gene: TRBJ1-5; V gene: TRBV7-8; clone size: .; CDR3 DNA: TGTGCCAGCAGCCAAATGCCGGCGGGACAGGGGGCTGAGCCCCAGCATTTT; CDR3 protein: CASSQMPAGQGAEPQHF
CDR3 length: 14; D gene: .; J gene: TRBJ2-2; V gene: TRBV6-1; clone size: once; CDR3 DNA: TGTGCCAGCATTCGCAACAGTGGAACCGGGGAGCTGTTTTTT; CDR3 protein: CASIRNSGTGELFF
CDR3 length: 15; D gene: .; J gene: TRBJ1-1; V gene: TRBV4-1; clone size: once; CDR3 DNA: TGCGCCAGCAGATTTATAGGGATCCTGAACACTGAAGCTTTCTTT; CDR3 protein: CASRFIGILNTEAFF
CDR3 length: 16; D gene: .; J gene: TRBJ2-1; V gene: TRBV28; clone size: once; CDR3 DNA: TGTGCCAGCAGTTTTATTGGGACTCGCGCCTACAATGAGCAGTTCTTC; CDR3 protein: CASSFIGTRAYNEQFF
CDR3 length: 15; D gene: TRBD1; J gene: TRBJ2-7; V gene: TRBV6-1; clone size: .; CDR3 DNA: TGTGCCAGCACCCCGCCGCCGACAGGGGGCAGGGAGCAGTACTTC; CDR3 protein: CASTPPPTGGREQYF
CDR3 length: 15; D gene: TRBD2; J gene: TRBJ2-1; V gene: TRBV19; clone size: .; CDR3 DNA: TGTGCCAGTAGTAAAGGAACTAGCGGGGGCGATGAGCAGTTCTTC; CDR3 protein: CASSKGTSGGDEQFF
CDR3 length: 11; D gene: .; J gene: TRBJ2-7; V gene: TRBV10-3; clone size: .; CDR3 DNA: TGTGCCATCAGCGGGGACTACGAGCAGTACTTC; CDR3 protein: CAISGDYEQYF
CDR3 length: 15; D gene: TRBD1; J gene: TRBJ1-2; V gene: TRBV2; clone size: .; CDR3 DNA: TGTGCCAGCAGTGCCTCCGGGACAGGCAACTATGGCTACACCTTC; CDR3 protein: CASSASGTGNYGYTF
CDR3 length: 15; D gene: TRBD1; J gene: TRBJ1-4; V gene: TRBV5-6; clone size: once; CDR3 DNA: TGTGCCAGCAGCTTGGGACAGGGCCAGGGTGAAAAACTGTTTTTT; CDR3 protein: CASSLGQGQGEKLFF
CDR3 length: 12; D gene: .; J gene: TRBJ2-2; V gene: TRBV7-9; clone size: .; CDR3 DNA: TGTGCCAGCGGGCTTTCTACCGGGGAGCTGTTTTTT; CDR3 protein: CASGLSTGELFF
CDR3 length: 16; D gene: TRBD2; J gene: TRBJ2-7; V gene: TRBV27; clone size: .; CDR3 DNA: TGTGCCAGCAGTTTACGGCCTAGCGGGGCCATAGATGAGCAGTACTTC; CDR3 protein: CASSLRPSGAIDEQYF
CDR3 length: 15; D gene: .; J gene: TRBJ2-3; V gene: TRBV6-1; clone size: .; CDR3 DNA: TGTGCCAGCACCCGAGGGACCACTAGCACAGATACGCAGTATTTT; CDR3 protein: CASTRGTTSTDTQYF
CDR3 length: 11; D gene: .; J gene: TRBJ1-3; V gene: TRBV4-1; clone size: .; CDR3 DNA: TGCGCCAGCAGCCAAATGGGTCCCATATATTTT; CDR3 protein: CASSQMGPIYF
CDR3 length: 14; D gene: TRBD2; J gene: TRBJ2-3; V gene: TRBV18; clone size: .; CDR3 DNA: TGTGCCAGCTCCGGACTAGCGAGCACAGATACGCAGTATTTT; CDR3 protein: CASSGLASTDTQYF
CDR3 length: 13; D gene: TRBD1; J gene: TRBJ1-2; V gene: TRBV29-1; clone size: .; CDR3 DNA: TGCAGCGCCCGCGACAGGGCAAAAGGTGGCTACACCTTC; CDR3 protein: CSARDRAKGGYTF
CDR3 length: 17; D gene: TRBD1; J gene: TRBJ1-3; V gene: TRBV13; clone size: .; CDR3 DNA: TGTGCCAGCAGCCGTGGGTCGGGACAGGGCTCTGGAAACACCATATATTTT; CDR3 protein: CASSRGSGQGSGNTIYF
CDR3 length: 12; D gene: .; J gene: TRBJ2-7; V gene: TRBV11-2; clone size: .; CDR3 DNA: TGTGCCAGCAGCCACGACTCGTACGAGCAGTACTTC; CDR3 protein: CASSHDSYEQYF
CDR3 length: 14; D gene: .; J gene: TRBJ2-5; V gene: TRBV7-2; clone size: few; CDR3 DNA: TGTGCCAGCAGCCCCATTGGGCTACAAGAGACCCAGTACTTC; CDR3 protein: CASSPIGLQETQYF
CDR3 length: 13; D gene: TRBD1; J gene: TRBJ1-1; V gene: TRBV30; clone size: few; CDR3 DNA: TGTGTCACAGGGGGAGGAATGAACACTGAAGCTTTCTTT; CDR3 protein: CVTGGGMNTEAFF
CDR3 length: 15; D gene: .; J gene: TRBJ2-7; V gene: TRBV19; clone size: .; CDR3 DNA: TGTGCCACGGCCAGAAAGGGCGGGCCCTCCTACGAGCAGTACTTC; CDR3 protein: CATARKGGPSYEQYF
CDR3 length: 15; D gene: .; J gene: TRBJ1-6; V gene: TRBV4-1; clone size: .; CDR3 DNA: TGCGCCAGCAGCCAAACCCAGGGAGATCATTCACCCCTCCACTTT; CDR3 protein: CASSQTQGDHSPLHF
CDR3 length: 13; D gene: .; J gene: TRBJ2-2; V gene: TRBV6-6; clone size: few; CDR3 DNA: TGTGCCAGCACGGGGTTGAACACCGGGGAGCTGTTTTTT; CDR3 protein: CASTGLNTGELFF
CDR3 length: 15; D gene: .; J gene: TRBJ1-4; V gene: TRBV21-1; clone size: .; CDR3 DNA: TGTGCCAGCAGCACCGCGGGACATTTTAGTGAAAAACTGTTTTTT; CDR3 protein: CASSTAGHFSEKLFF
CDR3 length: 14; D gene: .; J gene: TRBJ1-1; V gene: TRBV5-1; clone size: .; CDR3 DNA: TGCGCCAGCAGCTTGGAGGTACGGAACACTGAAGCTTTCTTT; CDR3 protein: CASSLEVRNTEAFF
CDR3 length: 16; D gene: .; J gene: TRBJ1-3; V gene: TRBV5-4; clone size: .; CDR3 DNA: TGTGCCAGCAGCTTGCGTCTAGGGTTAACTGGAAACACCATATATTTT; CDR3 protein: CASSLRLGLTGNTIYF
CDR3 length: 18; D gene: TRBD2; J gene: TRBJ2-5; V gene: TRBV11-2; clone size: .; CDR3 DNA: TGTGCCAGCAGCTTAGTCTCCTACCGACTAGCGGGAGGGGTGACCCAGTACTTC; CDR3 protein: CASSLVSYRLAGGVTQYF
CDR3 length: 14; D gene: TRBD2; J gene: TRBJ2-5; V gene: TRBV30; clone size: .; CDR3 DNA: TGTGCCTGGGGGAGGGCCCTAACACGGGAGACCCAGTACTTC; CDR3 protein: CAWGRALTRETQYF
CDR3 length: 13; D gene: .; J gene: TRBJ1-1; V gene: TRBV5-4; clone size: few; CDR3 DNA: TGTGCCAGCAGGAAGACACAGAACACTGAAGCTTTCTTT; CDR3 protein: CASRKTQNTEAFF
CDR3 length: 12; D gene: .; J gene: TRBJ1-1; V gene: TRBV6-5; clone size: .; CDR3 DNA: TGTGCCAGCAGTTACGTAGGGAATGAAGCTTTCTTT; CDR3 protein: CASSYVGNEAFF
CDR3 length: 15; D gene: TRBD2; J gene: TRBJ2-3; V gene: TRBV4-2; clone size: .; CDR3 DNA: TGTGCCAGCAGTAAAGCGGGAGAGTTAACAGATACGCAGTATTTT; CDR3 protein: CASSKAGELTDTQYF
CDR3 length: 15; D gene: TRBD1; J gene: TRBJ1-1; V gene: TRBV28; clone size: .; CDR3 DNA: TGTGCCAGCAGTTTTCCAGGGGGCGGAAACACTGAAGCTTTCTTT; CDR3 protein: CASSFPGGGNTEAFF
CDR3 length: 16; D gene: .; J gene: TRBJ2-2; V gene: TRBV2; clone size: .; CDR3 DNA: TGTGCCAGCAGCCACCTCCCGGACAGCCTAACCGGGGAGCTGTTTTTT; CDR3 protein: CASSHLPDSLTGELFF
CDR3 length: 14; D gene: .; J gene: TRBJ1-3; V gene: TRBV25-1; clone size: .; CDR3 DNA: TGTGCCAGCAGTGACCAGAAAACTGGAAACACCATATATTTT; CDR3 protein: CASSDQKTGNTIYF
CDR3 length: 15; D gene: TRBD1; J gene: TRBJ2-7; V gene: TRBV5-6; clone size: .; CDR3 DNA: TGTGCCAGCAGCTTGGTACCGACAGGGGGCAACGAGCAGTACTTC; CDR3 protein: CASSLVPTGGNEQYF
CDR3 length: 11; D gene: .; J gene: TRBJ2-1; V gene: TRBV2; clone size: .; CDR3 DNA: TGTGCCAGCGGTGGTTACAATGAGCAGTTCTTC; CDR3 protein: CASGGYNEQFF
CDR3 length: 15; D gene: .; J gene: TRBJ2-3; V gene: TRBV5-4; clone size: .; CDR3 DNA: TGTGCCAGCAGCCCTGGCGGGGAAAGGGGTAATACGCAGTATTTT; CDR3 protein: CASSPGGERGNTQYF
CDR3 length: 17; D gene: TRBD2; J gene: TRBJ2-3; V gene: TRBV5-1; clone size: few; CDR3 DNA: TGCGCCAGCAGTCGGATACCCGGGACTAGCGGCACAGATACGCAGTATTTT; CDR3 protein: CASSRIPGTSGTDTQYF
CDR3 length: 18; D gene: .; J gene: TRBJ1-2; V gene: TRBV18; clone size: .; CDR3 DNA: TGTGCCAGCTCACCACGGCTGCAGGGGTTATCTTCTAACTATGGCTACACCTTC; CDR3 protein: CASSPRLQGLSSNYGYTF
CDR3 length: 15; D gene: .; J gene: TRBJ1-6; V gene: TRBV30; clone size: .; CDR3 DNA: TGTGCCTGGGGCCCGGGACCGAAGGGAAATTCACCCCTCCACTTT; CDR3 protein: CAWGPGPKGNSPLHF
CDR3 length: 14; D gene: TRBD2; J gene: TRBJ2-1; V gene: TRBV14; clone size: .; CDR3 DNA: TGTGCCACCGGCCGGGGGGGGGTCTACAATGAGCAGTTCTTC; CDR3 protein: CATGRGGVYNEQFF
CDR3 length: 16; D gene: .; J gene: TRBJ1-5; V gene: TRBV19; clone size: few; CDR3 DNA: TGTGCCAGTCGCCCACAGGCAGGGATATACAATCAGCCCCAGCATTTT; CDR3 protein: CASRPQAGIYNQPQHF
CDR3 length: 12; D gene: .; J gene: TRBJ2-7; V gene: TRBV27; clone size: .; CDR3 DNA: TGTGCCAGCAGTTTCCTAGGTTCCGAGCAGTACTTC; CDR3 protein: CASSFLGSEQYF
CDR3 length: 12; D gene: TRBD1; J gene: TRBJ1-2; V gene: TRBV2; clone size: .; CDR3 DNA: TGTGCCAGCAGTTGGGACAGCTATGGCTACACCTTC; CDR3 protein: CASSWDSYGYTF
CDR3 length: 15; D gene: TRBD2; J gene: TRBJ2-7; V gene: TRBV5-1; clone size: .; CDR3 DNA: TGCGCCAGCAGCACCGGGACTACCTCCTCCTACGAGCAGTACTTC; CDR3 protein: CASSTGTTSSYEQYF
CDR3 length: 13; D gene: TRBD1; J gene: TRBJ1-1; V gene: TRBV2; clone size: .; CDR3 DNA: TGTGCCAGCAGAACCACAGGGGGCACTGAAGCTTTCTTT; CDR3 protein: CASRTTGGTEAFF
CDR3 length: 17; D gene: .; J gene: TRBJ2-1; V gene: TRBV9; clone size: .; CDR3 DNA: TGTGCCAGCAGCCTCACGCCCGACAGGCTGCCCGGCAATGAGCAGTTCTTC; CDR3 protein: CASSLTPDRLPGNEQFF
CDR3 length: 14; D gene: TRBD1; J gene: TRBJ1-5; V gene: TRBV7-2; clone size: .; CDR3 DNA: TGTGCCAGCAGCTCTAGACAGGGGGGTCAGCCCCAGCATTTT; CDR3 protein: CASSSRQGGQPQHF